This T cell receptor beta chain was sequenced during a study of cytomegalovirus exposure and HLA in healthy donors. Study conclusions and caveats: Usually a TCR sequence was rare, but some public TCRs were found in many donors. Relative to the approximately 630-donor mean, N-insertions were reportedly fewer in an Asian-associated ancestry cluster in a later analysis.

Comments on this clone: Its specificity is not known.

The PCR had 60 Vbeta and 13 Jbeta primers. Only in-frame clones appear in the TCRdb table, and some are missing; sequencing was by immunoSEQ multiplex PCR. This repertoire includes some 56,000 clones. CDR3 size: 16 residues. CDR1 and CDR2 from the germline V gene are LGHNA and YNFKEQ. The germline V and J ends were trimmed by 0 bases and 4 bases, with 15 bases remaining between them. The chain combines TRBV4-2 with TRBJ2-5, with a weak D call TRBD1 (7 bases). The receptor was isolated from a woman in her 30s in good health and CMV-seropositive. The sample consisted of PBMCs. The CDR3 loop is CASSQEGSGGRETQYF. CDR3 DNA sequence: TGTGCCAGCAGCCAAGAGGGTTCAGGGGGGAGAGAGACCCAGTACTTC.